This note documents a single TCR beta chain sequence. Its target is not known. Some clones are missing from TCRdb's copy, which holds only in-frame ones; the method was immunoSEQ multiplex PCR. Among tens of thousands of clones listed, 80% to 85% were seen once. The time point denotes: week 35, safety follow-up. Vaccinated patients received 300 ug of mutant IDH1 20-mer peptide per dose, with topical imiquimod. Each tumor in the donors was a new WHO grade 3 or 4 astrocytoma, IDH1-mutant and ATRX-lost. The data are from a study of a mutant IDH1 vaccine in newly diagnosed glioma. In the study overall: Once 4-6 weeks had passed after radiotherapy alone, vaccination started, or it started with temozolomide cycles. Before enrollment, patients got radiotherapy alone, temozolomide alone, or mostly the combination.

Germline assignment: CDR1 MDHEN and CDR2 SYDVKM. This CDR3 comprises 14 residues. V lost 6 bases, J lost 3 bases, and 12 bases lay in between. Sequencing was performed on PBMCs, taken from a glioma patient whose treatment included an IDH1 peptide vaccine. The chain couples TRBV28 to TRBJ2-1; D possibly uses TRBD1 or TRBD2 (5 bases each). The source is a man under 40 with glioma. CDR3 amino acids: CASSLGAIYNEQFF. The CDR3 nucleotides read TGTGCCAGCAGCCTCGGGGCCATCTACAATGAGCAGTTCTTC.